This record looks at one TCR beta chain sequence and its context. This specimen belongs to a study of blood T cell repertoires in COVID-19. Study as a whole: Samples came from the United States, Italy and Spain, spanning acute and convalescent COVID-19. Sample material is recorded as cDNA or gDNA derived from T cells, B-cell-depleted T cells, or PBMCs.

Per germline, CDR1 DFQATT and CDR2 SNEGSKA (reference sequence). The CDR3 is 11 residues long. The V gene lost 6 bases and the J gene lost 1 base, with 6 bases spanning the gap. Libraries were prepared by immunoSEQ multiplex PCR; TCRdb keeps only in-frame clonotypes and omits some of them. The data show fewer than 500,000 clones, 85% to 90% seen once. Categorization into cohorts depended on clinical history that participants reported. The clonotype was recovered from a woman in her 30s with acute COVID-19. The gene calls are TRBV20-1 and TRBJ1-1; D gene ambiguous. Specimen: PBMCs or T cells enriched from blood (not recorded which). The CDR3 loop reads CSAEENTEAFF. The CDR3, as DNA: TGCAGTGCGGAGGAGAACACTGAAGCTTTCTTT.